Presented here are 13 T cell receptor beta chains from one specimen sequenced in a study of blood T cell repertoires in COVID-19. The method was immunoSEQ multiplex PCR; TCRdb's version includes in-frame clones alone and lacks a portion of them. Of fewer than 130,000 clones listed, 65% to 90% are singletons. Source material: peripheral blood. The source is an older woman with acute or convalescent COVID-19.

The chain is built from TRBV6-2 or TRBV6-3 and TRBJ2-7, with a tentative D call TRBD1 (5 bases). Trimming stripped 0 bases from V and 3 bases from J, with 18 bases between. The germline CDR1 and CDR2 sequences are MNHEY and SVGEGT. This CDR3 spans 17 amino acids. CDR3 in amino acids: CASSYSMQGSPNYEQYF. The CDR3 nucleotides are TGTGCCAGCAGTTACTCGATGCAGGGCTCCCCTAACTACGAGCAGTACTTC.

The table lists this clone with a count of one. The CDR3 loop reads CASSPRGYNEQFF. CDR3 nucleotide sequence: TGTGCCAGTAGTCCTCGGGGCTACAATGAGCAGTTCTTC. This chain connects TRBV19 to TRBJ2-1; the D gene is possibly TRBD2 (5 bases). Per the germline V gene, CDR1 is LNHDA and CDR2 is SQIVND (reference sequence). The V end lost 5 bases, the J end lost 3 bases, and 8 bases lay between the germline ends. CDR3 length: 13 residues.

This clone occurred once. The gene calls are TRBV19 and TRBJ1-2; no clear D gene. CDR1 and CDR2 (germline): LNHDA, SQIVND (reference sequence). The CDR3 totals 13 residues. Trimming stripped 4 bases from V and 2 bases from J, with 8 bases between. Written as DNA, the CDR3 is TGTGCCAGTAGTAGGAGAGGGAACTATGGCTACACCTTC. Translation gives CASSRRGNYGYTF.

This chain joins TRBV20-1 and TRBJ2-3; TRBD2 matches at 11 bases. The germline V gene has CDR1 DFQATT and CDR2 SNEGSKA (reference sequence). V lost 3 bases to trimming and J lost 4 bases; unmatched junction nucleotides: 9. The CDR3 loop spans 16 amino acids. In DNA, the CDR3 is TGCAGTGCTAGTCCCCTGCTAGCGGGGGGCGCAGATACGCAGTATTTT. It encodes CSASPLLAGGADTQYF.

The chain couples TRBV6-5 to TRBJ1-6; 7 nucleotides match TRBD1. The V segment lost 2 bases and the J segment 10 bases; nucleotides outside the gene matches: 8. This CDR3 has 15 residues. Germline V gene lookup returns CDR1 MNHEY and CDR2 SVGAGI. CDR3 loop: CASSYTGTAGSPLHF. CDR3 nucleotide sequence: TGTGCCAGCAGTTACACGGGGACAGCGGGCTCACCCCTCCACTTT.

The gene calls are TRBV7-9 and TRBJ1-3; tentative D call: TRBD1 (5 bases). V lost 2 bases and J 1 base, leaving 12 bases between the germline ends. Germline V gene sequence: CDR1 SEHNR, CDR2 FQNEAQ (reference sequence). This CDR3 has 16 amino acids. The CDR3 protein is CASSLWRGLSGNTIYF. As DNA, the CDR3 is TGTGCCAGCAGCTTATGGCGGGGGTTGTCTGGAAACACCATATATTTT.

This sequence joins TRBV14 and TRBJ2-6, with D hard to call. V was pared by 4 bases and J by 0 bases, with 4 bases between. The length of the CDR3 is 14 residues. Germline CDR1 and CDR2: SGHDN and FVKESK. CDR3 bases: TGTGCCAGCAGCCTGTACTCTGGGGCCAACGTCCTGACTTTC. It translates to CASSLYSGANVLTF.

The V gene is TRBV6-2 or TRBV6-3, the J gene TRBJ2-3; a weak D match, TRBD2 (5 bases). CDR1 and CDR2 from the germline V gene are MNHEY and SVGEGT. The CDR3 is made up of 14 amino acids. With 1 base removed from V and 11 bases from J, the gap between germline ends came to 16 bases. The CDR3 reads CASSYFSPPGWQYF. The CDR3 nucleotides are TGTGCCAGCAGTTACTTCTCGCCGCCGGGGTGGCAGTATTTT.

This rearrangement joins TRBV6-5 to TRBJ2-7, with D possibly TRBD2 on 5 matching bases. V was clipped by 7 bases and J by 0 bases, with 10 bases between them. The CDR3 runs to 13 residues. CDR1 and CDR2 (germline): MNHEY, SVGAGI. DNA of the CDR3: TGTGCCAGCATCCGGACTGTCTCCTACGAGCAGTACTTC. The encoded protein is CASIRTVSYEQYF.

The V gene is TRBV4-3, the J gene TRBJ2-7; TRBD1 matches 8 bases. There are 15 residues in the CDR3. Germline CDR1 is LGHNA and CDR2 is YSLEER. The J segment lost 2 bases and the V segment lost 0 bases, leaving 3 bases of the junction unmatched. The CDR3 nucleotides read TGCGCCAGCAGCCAAGAACAGGGGGAGACCTACGAGCAGTACTTC. Its translation is CASSQEQGETYEQYF.

The chain employs TRBV25-1 and TRBJ2-3; D ambiguous. V lost 3 bases and J 2 bases, leaving 15 bases between the germline ends. Germline CDR1 and CDR2: MGHDK and SYGVNS. There are 16 residues in the CDR3. Here the CDR3 DNA reads TGTGCCAGCAGTGACCCAAGGAGCTTATTCACAGATACGCAGTATTTT. It encodes CASSDPRSLFTDTQYF.

The V gene is TRBV9, the J gene TRBJ2-5; D is unclear. This CDR3 is built from 15 residues. V was pared by 0 bases and J by 1 base, with 10 bases between. Germline V gives CDR1 SGDLS, CDR2 YYNGEE. The CDR3 region is CASSVGPFTQETQYF. For the CDR3, the DNA is TGTGCCAGCAGCGTAGGGCCTTTCACCCAAGAGACCCAGTACTTC.

CDR3 DNA sequence: TGTGCCAGCACCAGAGTACGGTCACAGGCTTCGGGGGTTAGTCGGGCCTATGAGCAGTTCTTC. Residues: CASTRVRSQASGVSRAYEQFF. The V call is TRBV21-1, the J call TRBJ2-1; the listed D gene, TRBD2, was not tested against the DNA. TRBV21-1 is assigned pseudogene status. This CDR3 comprises 21 residues.